The rows below give T cell receptor beta chains drawn from one sample of a study of tumor T cells in aggressive B-cell lymphoma. Assay used: immunoSEQ multiplex PCR; TCRdb lists only in-frame clones, some missing. The data contain approximately 780 clones, less than 65% of them singletons. The sequencing sample was made of tumor tissue. The receptors derive from an adult with diffuse large B cell lymphoma. CDR3s include the opening cysteine and the closing phenylalanine or tryptophan. D genes are given only for firm matches. The listing skips clone size in some rows; elsewhere it reads once, few, many or a size class.

cdr3_nt,cdr3_aa,clone_size,j_call,v_call,d_call
TGTGCCATCGCCCGACAGGGGGCGTACGAGCAGTACTTC,CAIARQGAYEQYF,-,TRBJ2-7,TRBV10-3,TRBD1
TGTGCCAGTAGTACCCGGACAGGGCTTGGCGAGCAGTACTTC,CASSTRTGLGEQYF,-,TRBJ2-7,TRBV19,TRBD1
TGTGCCAGTAGTATCGCAGATACGCAGTATTTT,CASSIADTQYF,-,TRBJ2-3,TRBV19,-
TGCAGCGTTGAAGTAGCGGGGGGCACAGATACGCAGTATTTT,CSVEVAGGTDTQYF,-,TRBJ2-3,TRBV29-1,TRBD2
TGTGCCAGCAGTGACTCTAGGAGCTTCGCTACAGATACGCAGTATTTT,CASSDSRSFATDTQYF,-,TRBJ2-3,TRBV6-4,-
TGTGCCAGCAGCGAGACCACAGGGATAGTAGAGACCCAGTACTTC,CASSETTGIVETQYF,-,TRBJ2-5,TRBV7-9,-
TGTGCCAGCAGCCCCCGGGCGGGGGGCTCCTACAATGAGCAGTTCTTC,CASSPRAGGSYNEQFF,once,TRBJ2-1,TRBV7-8,TRBD2
TGTGCCAGCAGCCAGGGCGACAATAGCAATCAGCCCCAGCATTTT,CASSQGDNSNQPQHF,-,TRBJ1-5,TRBV7-6,-
TGTGCCAGCAGCTCGACAGGGGGTGGGGGCTACACCTTC,CASSSTGGGGYTF,few,TRBJ1-2,TRBV7-2,TRBD1
TGCGCCAGCAGCCAAGATGGAGGAGAGACCCAGTACTTC,CASSQDGGETQYF,few,TRBJ2-5,TRBV4-1,-
TGTACCAGCAGCTTACAGCACGAGCAGTACTTC,CTSSLQHEQYF,once,TRBJ2-7,TRBV5-5,-
TGTGCCAGCAGCGACAGGACTAGCGGGATCAATGAGCAGTTCTTC,CASSDRTSGINEQFF,few,TRBJ2-1,TRBV9,TRBD2
TGCGCCAGCAGCCAAGACTCAGGGGTTGCAGAGACCCAGTACTTC,CASSQDSGVAETQYF,few,TRBJ2-5,TRBV4-3,-
TGTGCCAGTAGCTCCGCCGGAGCCTACGAGCAGTACTTC,CASSSAGAYEQYF,-,TRBJ2-7,TRBV19,-
TGCAGCGTTGACCTAGTCAACGGCGAGCAGTACTTC,CSVDLVNGEQYF,few,TRBJ2-7,TRBV29-1,-
TGTGCCAGCTCACCGACCAGGGGGCTTGGCGAGCAGTACTTC,CASSPTRGLGEQYF,few,TRBJ2-7,TRBV18,TRBD1
TGTGCCAGCGGGGCGACAGGGGGTTTCGACGAGCAGTACTTC,CASGATGGFDEQYF,-,TRBJ2-7,TRBV6-5,TRBD1
TGTGCCAGCAGTTCTCGACAGGGAGTAAGTGATGAGCAGTTCTTC,CASSSRQGVSDEQFF,-,TRBJ2-1,TRBV7-2,TRBD1
TGTGCCAGCTCGCATGAGCCCTTTGGACATAATGAGCAGTTCTTC,CASSHEPFGHNEQFF,-,TRBJ2-1,TRBV18,-
TGTGCCAGCAGTTACCTGACTAGCGGGCCGTACAATGAGCAGTTCTTC,CASSYLTSGPYNEQFF,-,TRBJ2-1,TRBV6-5,TRBD2
TGTGCCAGCAGCTTAGACCAGGGGCCCTACGAGCAGTACTTC,CASSLDQGPYEQYF,-,TRBJ2-7,TRBV7-9,-
TGTGCCAGTAGTATTCGGGGGTCTTTAGGTAATCAGCCCCAGCATTTT,CASSIRGSLGNQPQHF,large,TRBJ1-5,TRBV19,-
TGTGCCAGCAGCTTAGTCTTGCAAGACACCTACGAGCAGTACTTC,CASSLVLQDTYEQYF,-,TRBJ2-7,TRBV7-2,-
TGTGCCAGCATAACCGGTGTGGGCTCTGGAAACATCATATATTTT,CASITGVGSGNIIYF,-,TRBJ1-3,TRBV5-5,-
TGTGCCAGCAGCTTCTCCAGGGGTGGTAATCAGCCCCAGCATTTT,CASSFSRGGNQPQHF,-,TRBJ1-5,TRBV7-2,-
TGTGCCAGCAGCTTGAACAGGGAGTACGAGCAGTACTTC,CASSLNREYEQYF,-,TRBJ2-7,TRBV5-4,-
TGTGCCAGCAGTTTCTGGGGGCTGGGGAACACTGAAGCTTTCTTT,CASSFWGLGNTEAFF,-,TRBJ1-1,TRBV13,-
TGTGCCAGCAGCTGGGGACTAGCGGGATCCTATGATACGCAGTATTTT,CASSWGLAGSYDTQYF,-,TRBJ2-3,TRBV7-6,TRBD2
TGTGCCAGCTACGTGGGCGGGGGGGAAAAACTGTTTTTT,CASYVGGGEKLFF,few,TRBJ1-4,TRBV6-6,-
TGTGCCAGCAGTTCCACGACAACCCCGGGCAATCAGCCCCAGCATTTT,CASSSTTTPGNQPQHF,-,TRBJ1-5,TRBV28,-
TGTGCCAGCAGCTTAAACAGGGGCTCAACTAATGAAAAACTGTTTTTT,CASSLNRGSTNEKLFF,few,TRBJ1-4,TRBV7-8,TRBD1
TGTGCCAGCAGCCAAAGTAGCTCTGAAGCTTTCTTT,CASSQSSSEAFF,few,TRBJ1-1,TRBV9,-
TGTGCCAGCAGCCTGACAGGGGGAAACATTCAGTACTTC,CASSLTGGNIQYF,-,TRBJ2-4,TRBV7-6,TRBD1
TGTGCCAATAGTATGTCCAGGGGAAATGAGCAGTTCTTC,CANSMSRGNEQFF,-,TRBJ2-1,TRBV19,-
TGTGCCTGGACCTACGGGGGGCTGGGGGCCAACGTCCTGACTTTC,CAWTYGGLGANVLTF,-,TRBJ2-6,TRBV30,-
TGTGCCACCCTACCCGGGGACACCAGGACCGCACAAGAGACCCAGTACTTC,CATLPGDTRTAQETQYF,few,TRBJ2-5,TRBV10-3,-
TGTGCCAGCTCCACCAGACAGGGGGCGGACAATCAGCCCCAGCATTTT,CASSTRQGADNQPQHF,few,TRBJ1-5,TRBV18,TRBD1
TGTGCCTGGAGTGGCGGAGGGCACAATGAGCAGTTCTTC,CAWSGGGHNEQFF,-,TRBJ2-1,TRBV30,-
TGCGCCAGCAGCTCTAGTGGGAGGCAATCCGATACGCAGTATTTT,CASSSSGRQSDTQYF,-,TRBJ2-3,TRBV5-1,-
TGTGCTAGTGGTTTGGAGCTAGCGGGGGGCCTCAAATCCTACGAGCAGTACTTC,CASGLELAGGLKSYEQYF,-,TRBJ2-7,TRBV12-5,TRBD2
TGTGCCAGCAGCTTGACTTCAGCTTCCCTGATGACTGGGGAGCTGTTTTTT,CASSLTSASLMTGELFF,once,TRBJ2-2,TRBV7-9,-